A single sample is the source of the 26 T cell receptor beta chains below, sequenced in a study of OX40 agonist ivuxolimab in advanced cancers. The repertoire was sequenced with immunoSEQ multiplex PCR; TCRdb's copy has only in-frame clones and lacks some. Of 70,000 or so clones in the sample, approximately 86% were seen once. The sample in question was CD4+ or CD8+ T cells sorted from blood, obtained in a trial of the OX40 agonist ivuxolimab. All receptors come from an adult with an advanced solid tumor such as melanoma, head and neck, liver or kidney cancer.

The sample holds one count of this clone. V and J are TRBV5-4 and TRBJ2-3; D is ambiguous. The V end was cut by 0 bases, the J end by 0 bases, with 5 bases between. The length of the CDR3 is 14 residues. CDR1 and CDR2 from the germline V gene are SGHNT and YYREEE (reference sequence). The CDR3 nucleotides are TGTGCCAGCAGCTTGGGACTGAGCACAGATACGCAGTATTTT. Its translation: CASSLGLSTDTQYF.

About this clone itself: One end of the junction does not line up with germline, which may come from a read error. The chain joins TRBV4-1 to TRBJ2-7; TRBD2 agrees at 8 bases. The CDR3 has 14 residues. The germline CDR1 and CDR2 sequences are MGHRA and YSYEKL. Here the CDR3 DNA reads TGTGCCAGCAGCTTGGGCGGGAGGTCCTACGAGCAGTACTTC. As protein: CASSLGGRSYEQYF.

The gene calls are TRBV28 and TRBJ1-5; 8 nucleotides line up with TRBD1. The germline V gene has CDR1 MDHEN and CDR2 SYDVKM. CDR3 length equals 14 residues. V was pared by 7 bases and J by 6 bases, with 8 bases of the junction left unmatched. The CDR3 spells CASTPGGRGQPQHF. In DNA, the CDR3 is TGTGCCAGCACCCCAGGGGGCAGGGGTCAGCCCCAGCATTTT. Full variable domain (outside the CDR3, taken from reference TRBV28 and TRBJ1-5): DVKVTQSSRYLVKRTGEKVFLECVQDMDHENMFWYRQDPGLGLRLIYFSYDVKMKEKGDIPEGYSVSREKKERFSLILESASTNQTSMYLCASTPGGRGQPQHFGDGTRLSIL.

The chain joins TRBV7-2 to TRBJ1-3, with unresolved D. Trimming cost V 1 base and J 3 bases, with 7 bases left between them. The CDR3 is 14 amino acids. Per the germline V gene, CDR1 is SGHTA and CDR2 is FQGNSA. The CDR3 here is CASSLERVGNTIYF. CDR3 DNA: TGTGCCAGCAGCTTAGAAAGGGTTGGAAACACCATATATTTT.

The chain is built from TRBV19 and TRBJ2-2, with D perhaps matching TRBD1 or TRBD2 (5 bases each). V was trimmed by 3 bases and J by 6 bases, leaving 11 bases between them. The germline CDR1 and CDR2 sequences are LNHDA and SQIVND (reference sequence). The CDR3 contains 14 residues. The CDR3 DNA is TGTGCCAGTAGTATCGGGGTCAGGGCCGGGGAGCTGTTTTTT. Translated, it gives CASSIGVRAGELFF.

The chain is built from TRBV15 and TRBJ2-1, with D perhaps assigned TRBD1 or TRBD2 (5 bases each). Germline assignment: CDR1 LNHNV and CDR2 YYDKDF (reference sequence). Trimming left V 4 bases short and J 4 bases short, with 20 bases between. The CDR3 spans 17 residues. The CDR3 DNA reads as TGTGCCACCAGCACCAGGAGTACGGGAAGGGGATACAATGAGCAGTTCTTC. Its protein is CATSTRSTGRGYNEQFF.

This clone was picked up a small number of times. The chain uses TRBV14 and TRBJ2-1; D possibly corresponds to TRBD2 (5 bases). The V gene's germline CDR1 is SGHDN and CDR2 FVKESK. Trimming stripped 4 bases from V and 2 bases from J, with 12 bases between. This CDR3 comprises 15 residues. The CDR3, as DNA: TGTGCCAGCAGCCCCGACTCCGGGGCCTACAATGAGCAGTTCTTC. Translated, it gives CASSPDSGAYNEQFF.

V gene TRBV2 combines with J gene TRBJ1-5; D is possibly TRBD1 (6 bases). Germline CDR1 SNHLY, CDR2 FYNNEI. This CDR3 has 13 residues. V gave up 4 bases and J gave up 2 bases, with 6 bases separating them. As DNA, the CDR3 is TGTGCCAGCAGTGGGACAGGCAATCAGCCCCAGCATTTT. This sequence encodes CASSGTGNQPQHF.

The rearrangement uses TRBV28 and TRBJ2-5; 8 bases match TRBD1. The V segment lost 5 bases and the J segment 5 bases; nucleotides outside the gene matches: 10. This CDR3 comprises 15 residues. Germline CDR1 and CDR2: MDHEN and SYDVKM. The CDR3 is CASSTSGQGWETQYF. CDR3 nucleotides: TGTGCCAGCAGTACATCAGGACAGGGCTGGGAGACCCAGTACTTC.

The J gene is TRBJ1-6, the V gene TRBV28, with TRBD1 identical over 7 bases. Trimming cost V 8 bases and J 10 bases; bases outside gene matches: 8. This CDR3 contains 13 residues. CDR1 and CDR2 from the germline V gene are MDHEN and SYDVKM. CDR3: CASRGQLNSPLHF. The CDR3 DNA reads TGTGCCAGCCGGGGACAGTTGAACTCACCCCTCCACTTT.

The rearrangement uses TRBV7-2 and TRBJ2-1; 9 nucleotides line up with TRBD2. The CDR3 has 18 residues. V was pared by 0 bases and J by 0 bases, with 6 bases of the junction left unmatched. Germline assignment: CDR1 SGHTA and CDR2 FQGNSA. The CDR3 protein is CASSLAASGIPSYNEQFF. For the CDR3, the DNA is TGTGCCAGCAGCTTAGCCGCTAGCGGGATTCCCTCCTACAATGAGCAGTTCTTC.

The chain uses TRBV2 and TRBJ2-7, with D possibly matching TRBD1 (5 bases). The CDR3 length is 13 residues. V lost 7 bases to trimming and J lost 6 bases, with 16 bases between them. Germline CDR1 and CDR2: SNHLY and FYNNEI. The CDR3 sequence: CASTLGQGSEQYF. CDR3 sequence (DNA): TGTGCCAGCACCCTCGGGCAGGGCTCCGAGCAGTACTTC.

The chain employs TRBV10-3 and TRBJ2-5; 12 bases agree with TRBD2. Germline trimming cut 0 bases from V and 5 bases from J; bases unmatched to any gene: 4. Per germline, CDR1 ENHRY and CDR2 SYGVKD. This CDR3 comprises 16 residues. The CDR3 bases are TGTGCCATCAGTGAGTCCGGGACTAGCGGGCGGGAGACCCAGTACTTC. It is translated as CAISESGTSGRETQYF.

The chain carries TRBV5-1 and TRBJ2-7, with 9 bases that match TRBD1. After removal of 5 bases from V and 3 bases from J, the junction contained 3 bases not matched to a gene. Germline loops: CDR1 SGHRS, CDR2 YFSETQ. The CDR3 consists of 13 residues. CDR3 bases: TGCGCCAGCAGAACGGGACAGGGCTACGAGCAGTACTTC. Translating it yields CASRTGQGYEQYF.

The rearrangement joins TRBV6-5 to TRBJ1-3; D may be TRBD1 (5 bases). The germline V and J ends were trimmed by 6 bases and 4 bases, with 16 bases remaining between them. The CDR3 loop spans 15 amino acids. From germline, CDR1 is MNHEY and CDR2 SVGAGI. The CDR3, as DNA: TGTGCCAGCAGCTACACAGGAACAAGAGGAAACACCATATATTTT. Translation: CASSYTGTRGNTIYF.

The chain combines TRBV18 with TRBJ1-4; D is unclear. The germline V gene encodes CDR1 KGHSH and CDR2 LQKENI. This CDR3 is 13 amino acids long. V dropped 6 bases and J dropped 4 bases, with 9 bases sitting between them. In DNA, the CDR3 is TGTGCCAGCTCGCCGAGGAGTAATGAAAAACTGTTTTTT. The encoded protein is CASSPRSNEKLFF. The variable domain in full, with the rest retrieved from reference TRBV18 and TRBJ1-4, is NAGVMQNPRHLVRRRGQEARLRCSPMKGHSHVYWYRQLPEEGLKFMVYLQKENIIDESGMPKERFSAEFPKEGPSILRIQQVVRGDSAAYFCASSPRSNEKLFFGSGTQLSVL.

The V and J genes are TRBV14 and TRBJ2-7, with 9 nucleotides matching TRBD2. CDR1 is SGHDN, CDR2 FVKESK, per germline. The CDR3 consists of 13 residues. The V and J ends lost 8 bases and 7 bases, in that order; junction bases with no gene match: 9. For the CDR3, the DNA is TGTGCCAGCCGGCGGGGGGGGCCGGGGGAGCAGTACTTC. Translated, it gives CASRRGGPGEQYF.

V is TRBV18 and J is TRBJ2-3; D unresolved. The ends were cut back, 6 bases at V and 2 bases at J, with 6 bases in the middle. The CDR3 runs 12 residues. Germline-derived CDR1 and CDR2 are KGHSH and LQKENI. The CDR3 nucleotides read TGTGCCAGCTCGTCTTACACAGATACGCAGTATTTT. Amino acid sequence: CASSSYTDTQYF.

The V and J genes are TRBV13 and TRBJ1-1; D may be TRBD1 (5 bases). The CDR3 runs 16 residues. Germline CDR1 is PRHDT and CDR2 is FYEKMQ (reference sequence). V gave up 5 bases and J gave up 1 base, with 17 bases separating them. CDR3: CASSTRVGRGNTEAFF. The CDR3 nucleotides are TGTGCCAGCAGCACCCGTGTTGGGAGGGGGAACACTGAAGCTTTCTTT.

The gene calls are TRBV5-1 and TRBJ1-2; tentatively, D is TRBD1 (6 bases). Trimming pared 3 bases from V and 4 bases from J, leaving 10 bases between. The CDR3 length is 13 residues. Per germline, CDR1 SGHRS and CDR2 YFSETQ. As DNA, the CDR3 is TGCGCCAGCAGCTCGGACAGCGTCTATGGCTACACCTTC. Amino acids: CASSSDSVYGYTF.

The chain has TRBV15 and TRBJ2-5, with D tentatively TRBD1 (6 bases). V lost 4 bases and J 2 bases, leaving 14 bases between the germline ends. CDR3 length: 15 amino acids. Germline V gene lookup returns CDR1 LNHNV and CDR2 YYDKDF (reference sequence). The CDR3 spells CATSIFRGAQETQYF. CDR3 sequence (DNA): TGTGCCACCAGCATTTTCAGGGGTGCTCAAGAGACCCAGTACTTC.

The chain joins TRBV5-6 to TRBJ2-3; possibly TRBD2 for D (6 bases). Germline V gene lookup returns CDR1 SGHDT and CDR2 YYEEEE. V dropped 4 bases and J dropped 9 bases, with 15 bases sitting between them. The length of the CDR3 is 13 residues. CDR3 sequence: CASSGGVSDTQYF. The CDR3 DNA follows: TGTGCCAGCAGCGGAGGGGTTTCGGACACGCAGTATTTT.

The rearrangement uses TRBV7-3 and TRBJ2-7; possible D gene TRBD2, 6 bases. The CDR3 extends over 10 amino acids. Germline loops: CDR1 SGHTA, CDR2 FQGTGA. V lost 8 bases and J lost 12, with 14 bases in between. The CDR3 protein is CASGDREWYF. As DNA, the CDR3 is TGTGCCAGCGGGGACCGGGAGTGGTACTTC.

The gene calls are TRBV28 and TRBJ1-5; weak D call: TRBD1 (6 bases). CDR3 length: 16 amino acids. The germline V gene has CDR1 MDHEN and CDR2 SYDVKM. Between the trimmed V and J ends, which lost 2 bases and 5 bases, there was a span of 16 bases. CDR3 region: CASSLSVPTGDQPQHF. CDR3 in DNA: TGTGCCAGCAGTTTAAGCGTCCCGACAGGCGATCAGCCCCAGCATTTT.

The V call is TRBV4-3, the J call TRBJ2-3; D might be TRBD2 (7 bases). The V end was cut by 4 bases, the J end by 2 bases, with 19 bases between. Germline V gives CDR1 LGHNA, CDR2 YSLEER. The length of the CDR3 is 17 residues. CDR3 nucleotide sequence: TGCGCCAGCAGCCCCGACCCCGGGGGGCGTGCCACAGATACGCAGTATTTT. It yields the protein CASSPDPGGRATDTQYF.

The chain couples TRBV28 to TRBJ1-2; 7 bases fit TRBD1. With 7 bases clipped from V and 3 bases from J, the junction kept 2 bases outside the gene matches. Germline-derived CDR1 and CDR2 are MDHEN and SYDVKM. The CDR3 length is 12 residues. The CDR3 DNA sequence: TGTGCCAGCACCGGGACAGACTATGGCTACACCTTC. As protein: CASTGTDYGYTF.